This entry lists 27 T cell receptor beta chains sequenced from one sample in a study of cytomegalovirus exposure and HLA in healthy donors. It was with 60 Vbeta and 13 Jbeta primers that the PCR ran. The data were produced by immunoSEQ multiplex PCR, yet TCRdb's version contains in-frame clones alone and is incomplete. The repertoire consists of about 120,000 clones, with roughly 60% occurring once and the leading ten covering over 8%. Sequencing was performed on PBMCs. The receptors come from a man in his forties in good health and CMV-seropositive.

The V call is TRBV6-1, the J call TRBJ2-1, with D perhaps matching TRBD2 (7 bases). Trimming shortened V by 2 bases and J by 9 bases, and 20 bases separated the two germline ends. Germline-derived CDR1 and CDR2 are MNHNS and SASEGT. The CDR3 is made up of 16 amino acids. The CDR3 DNA is TGTGCCAGCAGTGAAAACCCTGCGGGGGCCCTACGTGAGCAGTTCTTC. It yields the protein CASSENPAGALREQFF.

This clone has a handful of counts. This chain uses TRBV5-1 with TRBJ2-3; TRBD1 agrees at 10 bases. This CDR3 comprises 15 residues. CDR1 and CDR2 (germline): SGHRS, YFSETQ. After removal of 0 bases from V and 6 bases from J, the junction contained 4 bases not matched to a gene. The CDR3 protein is CASSLGTGQGDTQYF. DNA for the CDR3: TGCGCCAGCAGCTTGGGCACGGGACAGGGGGATACGCAGTATTTT.

This clone was counted between two and nine times. The chain is built from TRBV30 and TRBJ1-1; D gene ambiguous. Trimming took off 2 bases at V and 4 bases at J, with 14 bases between the two ends. Germline V gene sequence: CDR1 GTSNPN, CDR2 SVGIG (reference sequence). There are 14 residues in the CDR3. CDR3 in amino acids: CAWSFLRAPTEAFF. The CDR3 DNA is TGTGCCTGGAGTTTCCTACGAGCGCCCACTGAAGCTTTCTTT.

The chain recombines TRBV28 with TRBJ1-5; D is unresolved. The CDR3 loop spans 14 amino acids. Germline V gene sequence: CDR1 MDHEN, CDR2 SYDVKM. With 8 bases removed from V and 2 bases from J, the gap between germline ends came to 13 bases. Here the CDR3 DNA reads TGTGCCAGCTATGAGGGCGCGGGCAATCAGCCCCAGCATTTT. This sequence encodes CASYEGAGNQPQHF.

In nucleotides, the CDR3 is TGTGCCAGCAGTTCCCCCGGGCGGGGGGAAGAGACCCAGTACTTC. It yields the protein CASSSPGRGEETQYF. The chain employs TRBV6-5 and TRBJ2-5, with 8 bases lining up with TRBD2. The V gene end was trimmed by 4 bases and the J gene end by 3 bases; junction bases not matched to a gene: 7. The CDR3 has 15 residues. Germline assignment: CDR1 MNHEY and CDR2 SVGAGI.

The rearrangement uses TRBV4-1 and TRBJ1-1, with D perhaps TRBD1 (5 bases). The CDR3 has 14 residues. Trimming pared 3 bases from V and 0 bases from J, leaving 8 bases between. Germline CDR1 reads MGHRA; CDR2 reads YSYEKL. The CDR3 DNA is TGCGCCAGCAGCCACGGGACTATGAACACTGAAGCTTTCTTT. Translated, it gives CASSHGTMNTEAFF.

This clone was picked up a small number of times. The V and J genes are TRBV5-1 and TRBJ2-7, with 9 bases that match TRBD1. The CDR3 is 16 amino acids. J gave up 6 bases and V 2 bases, and 12 bases lay outside the gene matches. Germline-derived CDR1 and CDR2 are SGHRS and YFSETQ. DNA for the CDR3: TGCGCCAGCAGCTTAAGCCCCGGGACAGGGTCGGGCGAGCAGTACTTC. Translated: CASSLSPGTGSGEQYF.

This clone has more than one count but fewer than ten. The chain carries TRBV2 and TRBJ1-1; 8 positions match TRBD1. Germline V lookup: CDR1 SNHLY, CDR2 FYNNEI. This CDR3 has 14 residues. V dropped 6 bases and J dropped 3; count of bases not matched to a gene: 6. Written as DNA, the CDR3 is TGTGCCAGCAGCCTCGGACAGGGACACACTGAAGCTTTCTTT. As protein: CASSLGQGHTEAFF.

The chain uses TRBV7-2 and TRBJ2-2; D possibly corresponds to TRBD2 (6 bases). The V gene's germline CDR1 is SGHTA and CDR2 FQGNSA. V lost 5 bases and J 3 bases, leaving 7 bases between the germline ends. The CDR3 runs 13 residues. The CDR3 loop is CASSRDYTGELFF. The CDR3 coding sequence is TGTGCCAGCAGCCGGGACTACACCGGGGAGCTGTTTTTT.

The chain links TRBV27 to TRBJ2-2, with 8 bases identical to TRBD2. CDR1 MNHEY and CDR2 SMNVEV come from the germline V gene (reference sequence). After removal of 2 bases from V and 4 bases from J, the junction contained 6 bases not matched to a gene. CDR3 size: 16 residues. The CDR3 loop reads CASSLELAEPTGELFF. The CDR3, as DNA: TGTGCCAGCAGTTTAGAACTAGCGGAACCCACCGGGGAGCTGTTTTTT.

The chain couples TRBV11-2 to TRBJ2-7; D not resolved. Germline V gene sequence: CDR1 SGHAT, CDR2 FQNNGV. The CDR3 is 15 residues long. Between the trimmed V and J ends, which lost 1 base and 4 bases, there was a span of 14 bases. The CDR3 loop reads CASSLVQFMAYEQYF. In DNA form, the CDR3 reads TGTGCCAGCAGCTTAGTACAGTTCATGGCTTACGAGCAGTACTTC.

V usage is TRBV6-6 and J usage is TRBJ2-7; 7 positions match TRBD1. The CDR3 has 13 residues. The V segment lost 6 bases and the J segment 7 bases; nucleotides outside the gene matches: 9. The germline V gene encodes CDR1 MNHNY and CDR2 SVGAGI (reference sequence). As DNA, the CDR3 is TGTGCCAGCAGCCGGACAGGCCCATGGGAGCAGTACTTC. The encoded protein is CASSRTGPWEQYF.

The V and J genes are TRBV4-1 and TRBJ2-2, with D maybe TRBD2 (6 bases). Per the germline V gene, CDR1 is MGHRA and CDR2 is YSYEKL. CDR3 length equals 17 residues. V gave up 0 bases and J gave up 3 bases, with 14 bases separating them. For the CDR3, the DNA is TGCGCCAGCAGCCAAGATGTGACGGGGGTATACACCGGGGAGCTGTTTTTT. Residues: CASSQDVTGVYTGELFF.

V is TRBV18 and J is TRBJ1-1; 8 bases map to TRBD1. J gave up 5 bases and V 3 bases, and 8 bases lay outside the gene matches. Germline loops: CDR1 KGHSH, CDR2 LQKENI. CDR3 length equals 15 residues. CDR3 nucleotide sequence: TGTGCCAGCTCACCTAGACAGGGGTTCGAAACTGAAGCTTTCTTT. It is translated as CASSPRQGFETEAFF.

By its share, this clone is large. V is TRBV28 and J is TRBJ2-1, with 7 bases aligning to TRBD2. CDR1 and CDR2 from the germline V gene are MDHEN and SYDVKM. The CDR3 is made up of 14 amino acids. V lost 4 bases to trimming and J lost 9 bases; unmatched junction nucleotides: 9. CDR3 DNA sequence: TGTGCCAGCAGTTCCCTATCGGGGGAGGGTGAGCAGTTCTTC. As protein: CASSSLSGEGEQFF.

This clone was detected only a few times. The chain couples TRBV10-1 to TRBJ2-3, with 8 bases fitting TRBD2. The trim removed 0 bases at V and 1 base at J, leaving 0 bases unmatched. Germline assignment: CDR1 WNHNN and CDR2 SYGVQD (reference sequence). CDR3 size: 15 residues. CDR3 loop: CASSESSGGTDTQYF. In DNA, the CDR3 is TGCGCCAGCAGTGAGTCTAGCGGGGGCACAGATACGCAGTATTTT.

Here the CDR3 reads CASSFQPGGIGNEKLFF. CDR3 bases: TGTGCCAGCAGCTTCCAGCCAGGGGGCATCGGTAATGAAAAACTGTTTTTT. This sequence joins TRBV11-2 and TRBJ1-4; 8 nucleotides match TRBD1. With 3 bases clipped from V and 4 bases from J, the junction kept 10 bases outside the gene matches. The V gene's germline CDR1 is SGHAT and CDR2 FQNNGV. The length of the CDR3 is 17 residues. The full variable domain, in which reference TRBV11-2 and TRBJ1-4 provide the parts outside the CDR3, is EAGVAQSPRYKIIEKRQSVAFWCNPISGHATLYWYQQILGQGPKLLIQFQNNGVVDDSQLPKDRFSAERLKGVDSTLKIQPAKLEDSAVYLCASSFQPGGIGNEKLFFGSGTQLSVL.

The chain joins TRBV6-5 to TRBJ2-7; 9 positions agree with TRBD1. CDR1 MNHEY and CDR2 SVGAGI come from the germline V gene. V shed 10 bases and J 3 bases; nucleotides not matched to a gene: 10. The CDR3 spans 14 residues. DNA for the CDR3: TGTGCCATCAAACGGGGACAGGGAAGCTACGAGCAGTACTTC. Its protein product is CAIKRGQGSYEQYF.

The chain recombines TRBV5-1 with TRBJ2-5; possibly TRBD1 for D (5 bases). Germline CDR1 SGHRS, CDR2 YFSETQ. With 5 bases removed from V and 5 bases from J, the gap between germline ends came to 19 bases. The CDR3 consists of 15 residues. This chain's CDR3 is CASSLQATVGETQYF. CDR3 coding DNA: TGCGCCAGCAGTTTGCAGGCGACAGTCGGGGAGACCCAGTACTTC.

The chain recombines TRBV7-2 with TRBJ2-2; D gene ambiguous. The CDR3 covers 16 residues. V was cut by 1 base and J by 2 bases, with 11 bases left in between. Germline CDR1 is SGHTA and CDR2 is FQGNSA. The CDR3 region has the DNA TGTGCCAGCAGCTTAGGACCTGGGCTCAACACCGGGGAGCTGTTTTTT. Amino acids: CASSLGPGLNTGELFF.

The gene calls are TRBV18 and TRBJ2-2; D not resolved. Germline V CDR1 and CDR2: KGHSH, LQKENI. The CDR3 consists of 15 residues. Trimming took off 1 base at V and 3 bases at J, with 9 bases between the two ends. CDR3 protein: CASSPQSRDTGELFF. CDR3 DNA sequence: TGTGCCAGCTCACCACAGTCCCGGGACACCGGGGAGCTGTTTTTT.

The CDR3 reads CASSQGSARTQTEQFF. In DNA, the CDR3 is TGCGCCAGCAGCCAAGGATCGGCTAGGACTCAAACTGAGCAGTTCTTC. The gene calls are TRBV4-3 and TRBJ2-1; D possibly corresponds to TRBD2 (5 bases). The CDR3 is 16 residues long. V lost 1 base to trimming and J lost 9 bases, with 19 bases between them. From germline, CDR1 is LGHNA and CDR2 YSLEER.

The rearrangement joins TRBV7-2 to TRBJ2-7; D possibly corresponds to TRBD1 (5 bases). CDR3 length: 15 residues. Looked up from germline, CDR1 is SGHTA and CDR2 is FQGNSA. Trimming shortened V by 3 bases and J by 0 bases, and 12 bases separated the two germline ends. CDR3 nucleotide sequence: TGTGCCAGCAGCTTGACAGTCCAAAGCTCCTACGAGCAGTACTTC. Encoded protein: CASSLTVQSSYEQYF.

This chain joins TRBV6-5 and TRBJ2-7, with TRBD2 matching over 9 bases. The CDR3 has 14 amino acids. J gave up 4 bases and V 4 bases, and 5 bases lay outside the gene matches. CDR1 and CDR2 (germline): MNHEY, SVGAGI. The CDR3 DNA is TGTGCCAGCAGTTCGTCTAGCGGGAAGTACGAGCAGTACTTC. It encodes CASSSSSGKYEQYF.

The V gene is TRBV19, the J gene TRBJ2-6; TRBD1 agrees at 8 bases. The germline V gene has CDR1 LNHDA and CDR2 SQIVND (reference sequence). CDR3 length: 15 amino acids. After removal of 4 bases from V and 4 bases from J, the junction contained 3 bases not matched to a gene. CDR3 bases: TGTGCCAGTAGTAACAGGGGGATAGGGGCCAACGTCCTGACTTTC. Its protein product is CASSNRGIGANVLTF. The variable domain in full, with the rest retrieved from reference TRBV19 and TRBJ2-6, is DGGITQSPKYLFRKEGQNVTLSCEQNLNHDAMYWYRQDPGQGLRLIYYSQIVNDFQKGDIAEGYSVSREKKESFPLTVTSAQKNPTAFYLCASSNRGIGANVLTFGAGSRLTVL.

The rearrangement links TRBV7-6 to TRBJ2-1; TRBD2 aligns across 8 bases. The germline CDR1 and CDR2 sequences are SGHVS and FNYEAQ. J gave up 2 bases and V 1 base, and 10 bases lay outside the gene matches. The CDR3 length is 18 residues. The CDR3: CASSLGGGAGGTYNEQFF. The DNA for the CDR3 is TGTGCCAGCAGCTTAGGAGGAGGCGCGGGAGGAACCTACAATGAGCAGTTCTTC. The full variable domain, in which reference TRBV7-6 and TRBJ2-1 provide the parts outside the CDR3, is GAGVSQSPRYKVTKRGQDVALRCDPISGHVSLYWYRQALGQGPEFLTYFNYEAQQDKSGLPNDRFSAERPEGSISTLTIQRTEQRDSAMYRCASSLGGGAGGTYNEQFFGPGTRLTVL.

The rearrangement joins TRBV6-5 to TRBJ2-2, with 7 nucleotides matching TRBD1. The CDR3 length is 15 residues. Trimming removed 2 bases from V and 8 bases from J; junction bases left unmatched: 8. Germline V gives CDR1 MNHEY, CDR2 SVGAGI. The CDR3 is CASSYDDRAAGELFF. The CDR3 nucleotides are TGTGCCAGCAGTTACGATGACAGGGCGGCGGGGGAGCTGTTTTTT.